Below, 7 T cell receptor beta chains from the same sample are listed, as sequenced in a study of T cell clones after liver transplantation. The protocol was immunoSEQ multiplex PCR, while the TCRdb copy is restricted to in-frame clones and leaves out a portion. This table holds some 80,000 clones, around 80% found once. The source was CD4+ T cells from blood, collected roughly 50 months after liver transplant. The origin of the receptors is a human patient who received a liver transplant. The graft donor may have contributed some T cells.

In this sample, this clone turned up once. This chain uses TRBV11-1 with TRBJ2-2; maybe TRBD2 (7 bases). Trimming shortened V by 1 base and J by 6 bases, and 9 bases separated the two germline ends. Germline CDR1 reads SGHAT; CDR2 reads FQDESV (reference sequence). The CDR3 loop spans 14 amino acids. This CDR3 reads CASSLGGGAGELFF. The CDR3 DNA is TGTGCCAGCAGCTTAGGGGGGGGCGCCGGGGAGCTGTTTTTT.

The rearrangement uses TRBV23-1 and TRBJ2-2; D call uncertain. TRBV23-1 is filed as an ORF, its function uncertain. V was pared by 6 bases and J by 4 bases, with 21 bases between. This CDR3 is built from 17 residues. In DNA, the CDR3 is TGCGCCAGCAGCCAGAGGACGGGCAATATGGGCACCGGGGAGCTGTTTTTT. This gives the protein CASSQRTGNMGTGELFF.

The chain couples TRBV9 to TRBJ2-3, with 8 bases fitting TRBD2. V shed 2 bases, J shed 2 bases, and the junction held 7 bases outside the gene matches. The CDR3 length is 16 residues. The germline CDR1 and CDR2 sequences are SGDLS and YYNGEE. CDR3: CASSVGSGAATDTQYF. CDR3 DNA sequence: TGTGCCAGCAGCGTTGGTAGCGGGGCCGCCACAGATACGCAGTATTTT.

The gene calls are TRBV7-3 and TRBJ1-6; tentatively, D is TRBD1 (5 bases). The CDR3 runs 16 residues. The germline gives CDR1 SGHTA, CDR2 FQGTGA. Trimming cost V 5 bases and J 9 bases, with 20 bases left between them. The CDR3 reads CASSLRGRGSGSPLHF. CDR3 DNA: TGTGCCAGCAGCCTAAGGGGACGGGGTAGTGGTTCACCCCTCCACTTT.

The genes are TRBV5-6 and TRBJ2-7; the match to TRBD1 covers 8 bases. V dropped 4 bases and J dropped 4; count of bases not matched to a gene: 7. The CDR3 spans 14 residues. Germline V gene sequence: CDR1 SGHDT, CDR2 YYEEEE. The CDR3 is CASSVIGQGYEQYF. The CDR3 DNA is TGTGCCAGCAGCGTAATTGGACAGGGATACGAGCAGTACTTC.

The chain carries TRBV7-2 and TRBJ1-4; D is ambiguous. Germline V lookup: CDR1 SGHTA, CDR2 FQGNSA. Trimming took off 5 bases at V and 4 bases at J, with 11 bases between the two ends. The CDR3 loop spans 14 amino acids. The CDR3 DNA reads TGTGCCAGCAGCCGCGACGGCCTTAATGAAAAACTGTTTTTT. It translates to CASSRDGLNEKLFF.

The chain joins TRBV25-1 to TRBJ2-1; no clear D gene. The germline V and J ends were trimmed by 1 base and 12 bases, with 19 bases remaining between them. Germline V lookup: CDR1 MGHDK, CDR2 SYGVNS. CDR3 length: 15 residues. In nucleotides, the CDR3 is TGTGCCAGCAGTGAATTAGACCGACTCCCACTCGGGCAGTTCTTC. Its protein product is CASSELDRLPLGQFF.